One sample yielded the 3 T cell receptor beta chains listed below, sequenced in a study of T-cell memory formation after mild COVID-19. TCRdb re-analysed the 5' RACE reads in MiXCR, keeping a single row per CDR3 protein. Of under 200,000 distinct CDR3 sequences in the sample, under 15% were seen once. The sequencing sample was made of PBMCs or a T cell subset sorted from them (not recorded which). All receptors come from a man aged 18 to 30 who had mild COVID-19 (a few samples of this study predate the infection). Cell type and time point are not known.

This clonotype was counted only a few times. The gene calls are TRBV19 and TRBJ1-5; D not resolved. CDR3 length: 14 residues. Trimming pared 3 bases from V and 5 bases from J, leaving 11 bases between. Germline assignment: CDR1 LNHDA and CDR2 SQIVND (reference sequence). CDR3 DNA sequence: TGTGCCAGTAGTATTGGAGGGTTCGATCAGCCCCAGCATTTT. Translating gives CASSIGGFDQPQHF. The variable domain in full, completed from reference TRBV19 and TRBJ1-5, reads DGGITQSPKYLFRKEGQNVTLSCEQNLNHDAMYWYRQDPGQGLRLIYYSQIVNDFQKGDIAEGYSVSREKKESFPLTVTSAQKNPTAFYLCASSIGGFDQPQHFGDGTRLSIL.

In its sample, this clonotype was seen a few times. This chain links TRBV12-3 or TRBV12-4 with TRBJ2-1; D remains unclear. This CDR3 has 12 amino acids. V lost 5 bases to trimming and J lost 11 bases, with 13 bases between them. CDR3 DNA sequence: TGTGCCAGCAGTCCCACGGGTAACAAGCAGTTCTTC. Protein sequence: CASSPTGNKQFF.

This clonotype was seen a handful of times. The chain carries TRBV5-1 and TRBJ1-1; 8 bases fit TRBD1. This CDR3 comprises 13 residues. Germline lookup yields CDR1 SGHRS and CDR2 YFSETQ. After removal of 9 bases from V and 1 base from J, the junction contained 5 bases not matched to a gene. For the CDR3, the DNA is TGCGCCATCGACAGGGGAAGGAACACTGAAGCTTTCTTT. It codes for CAIDRGRNTEAFF.